This TCR beta chain was observed in a study of somatic mutations in cytotoxic T cells in rheumatoid arthritis. Across the whole study: Flow cytometry sorted some V beta antibody-stained T-cell populations to nearly 100% purity, V beta1+ cells among them being sequenced for TCRB.

In the case of this clone: Its cognate antigen is unknown.

Libraries were prepared by immunoSEQ multiplex PCR; TCRdb keeps only in-frame clonotypes and omits some of them. In the table there are over 15,000 clones, approximately 78% of which are singletons. Trimming cost V 4 bases and J 0 bases; bases outside gene matches: 12. Germline loops: CDR1 SEHNR, CDR2 FQNEAQ (reference sequence). The CDR3 length is 18 residues. Study-level findings and limits: Rheumatoid arthritis patients showed slight TRBV07 underrepresentation, and this was not adjusted for multiple comparisons. Antigenic targets recognized by the expanded CD8+ clones remained undetermined. Clonality of CD8+ cells rose with age in rheumatoid arthritis patients but not healthy controls.

The material sequenced was CD8+ T cells sorted from blood. This TCR was recovered from an adult with rheumatoid arthritis. The chain combines TRBV7-9 with TRBJ2-3; 8 nucleotides agree with TRBD2. The CDR3 region is CASSSSNRLAGSTDTQYF. The CDR3 DNA reads TGTGCCAGCAGCTCCTCCAACCGTTTAGCGGGAAGCACAGATACGCAGTATTTT.